These T cell receptor beta chains were read from a single sample in a study of shared clonotypes between healthy human individuals. Clones were read by immunoSEQ multiplex PCR, and TCRdb kept only the in-frame ones, dropping some. The sample holds fewer than 1.4 million clones; about 80% are singletons and the top ten take around 0.6%. The sample comprised memory CD4+ T cells from PBMCs. These receptors were obtained from a man between 18 and 35 years old in good health. Some clones in this sample may be carry-over from other donors' samples. Each CDR3 is given with its conserved first and last residue. D genes are given only for firm matches. Clone sizes are given selectively: once, few, many, or a class where the clone is expanded.

D gene: .; J gene: TRBJ2-4; clone size: .; V gene: TRBV4-3; CDR3 DNA: TGCGCCAGCAGCCAAGGACGGGACAAAAACATTCAGTACTTC; CDR3 protein: CASSQGRDKNIQYF
D gene: .; J gene: TRBJ1-4; clone size: .; V gene: TRBV19; CDR3 DNA: TGTGCCAGTAGCGACACAGCAACTAATGAAAAACTGTTTTTT; CDR3 protein: CASSDTATNEKLFF
D gene: .; J gene: TRBJ1-1; clone size: .; V gene: TRBV7-8; CDR3 DNA: TGTGCCAGCAGCTTGTGGGGTTCCGAAGCTTTCTTT; CDR3 protein: CASSLWGSEAFF
D gene: .; J gene: TRBJ1-2; clone size: .; V gene: TRBV28; CDR3 DNA: TGTGCCAGCAGTTTACTTGACCGCCCATCTGGCTACACCTTC; CDR3 protein: CASSLLDRPSGYTF
D gene: .; J gene: TRBJ2-7; clone size: .; V gene: TRBV5-5; CDR3 DNA: TGTGCCAGCAGCCTTGGATCGCTCGGAGGAGAGCAGTACTTC; CDR3 protein: CASSLGSLGGEQYF
D gene: TRBD1; J gene: TRBJ1-1; clone size: once; V gene: TRBV19; CDR3 DNA: TGTGCCAGTAGGGACAGGGGGCATTACACTGAAGCTTTCTTT; CDR3 protein: CASRDRGHYTEAFF
D gene: TRBD2; J gene: TRBJ2-3; clone size: .; V gene: TRBV5-4; CDR3 DNA: TGTGCCAGCAGCTTGGCGCAGGTCGGGGGGGATACGCAGTATTTT; CDR3 protein: CASSLAQVGGDTQYF
D gene: .; J gene: TRBJ2-5; clone size: .; V gene: TRBV27; CDR3 DNA: TGTGCCAGCAGCCAACAGAGCTTCGGAGAGACCCAGTACTTC; CDR3 protein: CASSQQSFGETQYF
D gene: .; J gene: TRBJ2-7; clone size: .; V gene: TRBV28; CDR3 DNA: TGTGCCAGCAGTTTACCGGACGGCTACGAGCAGTACTTC; CDR3 protein: CASSLPDGYEQYF
D gene: TRBD2; J gene: TRBJ2-1; clone size: .; V gene: TRBV5-1; CDR3 DNA: TGCGCCAGCAGCTTGGCCGGGAGGGCCGATGAGCAGTTCTTC; CDR3 protein: CASSLAGRADEQFF
D gene: .; J gene: TRBJ2-1; clone size: many; V gene: TRBV9; CDR3 DNA: TGTGCCAGCAGCGTAGTTCGGGGAGCGGACCTCTCCTACAATGAGCAGTTCTTC; CDR3 protein: CASSVVRGADLSYNEQFF
D gene: TRBD1; J gene: TRBJ2-5; clone size: .; V gene: TRBV28; CDR3 DNA: TGTGCCAGCAGTAACCAGGACAGGGGGCTTTTGGAGACCCAGCACTTC; CDR3 protein: CASSNQDRGLLETQHF
D gene: TRBD1; J gene: TRBJ1-4; clone size: .; V gene: TRBV28; CDR3 DNA: TGTGCCAGCAGAGGGACAGGCGATGAAAAACTGTTTTTT; CDR3 protein: CASRGTGDEKLFF
D gene: TRBD2; J gene: TRBJ2-1; clone size: .; V gene: TRBV28; CDR3 DNA: TGTGCCAGCAGTAGGACTAGCGGCCCGACCTACAATGAGCAGTTCTTC; CDR3 protein: CASSRTSGPTYNEQFF
D gene: TRBD1; J gene: TRBJ2-2; clone size: .; V gene: TRBV11-2; CDR3 DNA: TGTGCCAGCAGCTTAGGAGTCGACAGGGGAGGTAACGGGGAGCTGTTTTTT; CDR3 protein: CASSLGVDRGGNGELFF
D gene: TRBD2; J gene: TRBJ2-3; clone size: .; V gene: TRBV7-2; CDR3 DNA: TGTGCCAGCAGCGGAGCGAGGTGGGGTAGCGGGAGTCCCTCAGATACGCAGTATTTT; CDR3 protein: CASSGARWGSGSPSDTQYF
D gene: TRBD1; J gene: TRBJ2-1; clone size: .; V gene: TRBV5-8; CDR3 DNA: TGTGCCAGCCAGGGGACAGTGGGTTACAATGAGCAGTTCTTC; CDR3 protein: CASQGTVGYNEQFF
D gene: .; J gene: TRBJ2-7; clone size: .; V gene: TRBV30; CDR3 DNA: TGTGCCTCGGAAGGGGGGCTAAGCCTCTCCTACGAGCAGTACTTC; CDR3 protein: CASEGGLSLSYEQYF
D gene: TRBD1; J gene: TRBJ1-2; clone size: .; V gene: TRBV11-2; CDR3 DNA: TGTGCCAGCAGCGAAACAGGGGGCTATGGCTACACCTTC; CDR3 protein: CASSETGGYGYTF
D gene: .; J gene: TRBJ2-2; clone size: few; V gene: TRBV7-2; CDR3 DNA: TGTGCCAGCAGCGAAACCGGGACAATCGGGGAGCTGTTTTTT; CDR3 protein: CASSETGTIGELFF
D gene: TRBD1; J gene: TRBJ1-1; clone size: .; V gene: TRBV28; CDR3 DNA: TGTGCCAGCAGTTCCTACACCCTAGGACAGGGAGACACTGAAGCTTTCTTT; CDR3 protein: CASSSYTLGQGDTEAFF
D gene: .; J gene: TRBJ1-2; clone size: few; V gene: TRBV12-5; CDR3 DNA: TGTGCTAGTGCCAGGGGTGACAGTAACTATGGCTACACCTTC; CDR3 protein: CASARGDSNYGYTF
D gene: TRBD1; J gene: TRBJ1-1; clone size: few; V gene: TRBV11-2; CDR3 DNA: TGTGCCAGCAGCTTAGTGGGACAGGGAAGGAACACTGAAGCTTTCTTT; CDR3 protein: CASSLVGQGRNTEAFF
D gene: TRBD2; J gene: TRBJ2-3; clone size: .; V gene: TRBV5-6; CDR3 DNA: TGTGCCAGCAGCTTGAGGACTAGCGGGTTTAGCACAGATACGCAGTATTTT; CDR3 protein: CASSLRTSGFSTDTQYF
D gene: .; J gene: TRBJ1-5; clone size: .; V gene: TRBV2; CDR3 DNA: TGTGCCAGCAGTGAAATGAGTGAGTATCAGCCCCAGCATTTT; CDR3 protein: CASSEMSEYQPQHF
D gene: .; J gene: TRBJ2-5; clone size: .; V gene: TRBV2; CDR3 DNA: TGTGCCAGCAGTCCGATAACACGACAGTTACTGGCCCAGTACTTC; CDR3 protein: CASSPITRQLLAQYF
D gene: .; J gene: TRBJ2-1; clone size: .; V gene: TRBV5-4; CDR3 DNA: TGTGCCAGCAGCGCCATCGATCGGTCCTACAATGAGCAGTTCTTC; CDR3 protein: CASSAIDRSYNEQFF
D gene: .; J gene: TRBJ1-5; clone size: .; V gene: TRBV18; CDR3 DNA: TGTGCCAGCTCACCCCAGCGGGGGAACCAGCCCCAGCATTTT; CDR3 protein: CASSPQRGNQPQHF
D gene: .; J gene: TRBJ2-7; clone size: .; V gene: TRBV7-2; CDR3 DNA: TGTGCCAGCAGCTTAGGAGGCGGGTTCGACGAGCAGTACTTC; CDR3 protein: CASSLGGGFDEQYF
D gene: .; J gene: TRBJ2-3; clone size: many; V gene: TRBV30; CDR3 DNA: TGTGCCTGGAGTGTACCGGAGAGGGGATCGGATACGCAGTATTTT; CDR3 protein: CAWSVPERGSDTQYF
D gene: .; J gene: TRBJ2-3; clone size: .; V gene: TRBV28; CDR3 DNA: TGTGCCAGCAGTTTAGTCAGCACAGATACGCAGTATTTT; CDR3 protein: CASSLVSTDTQYF
D gene: .; J gene: TRBJ1-2; clone size: .; V gene: TRBV6-1; CDR3 DNA: TGTGCCAGCAGTGAGACGGGCTATGGCTACACCTTC; CDR3 protein: CASSETGYGYTF
D gene: TRBD2; J gene: TRBJ2-2; clone size: .; V gene: TRBV5-1; CDR3 DNA: TGCGCCAGCAGCTTCGTCGGGAGGGCCACCGGGGAGCTGTTTTTT; CDR3 protein: CASSFVGRATGELFF
D gene: .; J gene: TRBJ1-5; clone size: .; V gene: TRBV7-9; CDR3 DNA: TGTGCCAGCAGCTTAGGACAACCTCGAGGCAATCAGCCCCAGCATTTT; CDR3 protein: CASSLGQPRGNQPQHF
D gene: .; J gene: TRBJ2-2; clone size: .; V gene: TRBV6-5; CDR3 DNA: TGTGCCAGCACGCGAGGGGCGAACACCGGGGAGCTGTTTTTT; CDR3 protein: CASTRGANTGELFF
D gene: TRBD1; J gene: TRBJ1-5; clone size: .; V gene: TRBV7-8; CDR3 DNA: TGTGCCAGCGCCCGACAGGGTTTCCCTCTCGATCAGCCCCAGCATTTT; CDR3 protein: CASARQGFPLDQPQHF
D gene: TRBD2; J gene: TRBJ2-2; clone size: once; V gene: TRBV5-1; CDR3 DNA: TGCGCCAGCAGCCTGTTAGCGGCTAGCGGGAACACCGGGGAGCTGTTTTTT; CDR3 protein: CASSLLAASGNTGELFF
D gene: TRBD2; J gene: TRBJ2-1; clone size: .; V gene: TRBV5-1; CDR3 DNA: TGCGCCAGCAGTGGCGGGAGCTACAATGAGCAGTTCTTC; CDR3 protein: CASSGGSYNEQFF
D gene: .; J gene: TRBJ2-7; clone size: .; V gene: TRBV9; CDR3 DNA: TGTGCCAGCAGCGTAGGCTCTAGGAACACGCTTAACGAGCAGTACTTC; CDR3 protein: CASSVGSRNTLNEQYF
D gene: .; J gene: TRBJ1-5; clone size: .; V gene: TRBV6-1; CDR3 DNA: TGTGCCAGCAGCGTTGACAGGAACAATCAGCCCCAGCATTTT; CDR3 protein: CASSVDRNNQPQHF
D gene: TRBD1; J gene: TRBJ1-1; clone size: .; V gene: TRBV5-1; CDR3 DNA: TGCGCCAGCAGAACGACAGGGGGCGGCACTGAAGCTTTCTTT; CDR3 protein: CASRTTGGGTEAFF
D gene: .; J gene: TRBJ1-1; clone size: .; V gene: TRBV2; CDR3 DNA: TGTGCCAGCAGCAGGTACAGGGACGGACATGAAGCTTTCTTT; CDR3 protein: CASSRYRDGHEAFF
D gene: .; J gene: TRBJ2-1; clone size: many; V gene: TRBV5-1; CDR3 DNA: TGCGCCAGCAGCTTGTCGGCGGGAATTGGGAATGAGCAGTTCTTC; CDR3 protein: CASSLSAGIGNEQFF
D gene: TRBD1; J gene: TRBJ2-7; clone size: .; V gene: TRBV6-1; CDR3 DNA: TGTGCCAGCAGTGAAGCGACAGGGCGGAACTACGAGCAGTACTTC; CDR3 protein: CASSEATGRNYEQYF
D gene: .; J gene: TRBJ1-1; clone size: once; V gene: TRBV2; CDR3 DNA: TGTGCCAGCAGAACAGTTATCAACACTGAAGCTTTCTTT; CDR3 protein: CASRTVINTEAFF
D gene: TRBD1; J gene: TRBJ1-1; clone size: .; V gene: TRBV28; CDR3 DNA: TGTGCCAGCAGTTATACCGGGACAGCCGGGGAAGCTTTCTTT; CDR3 protein: CASSYTGTAGEAFF
D gene: TRBD2; J gene: TRBJ2-1; clone size: .; V gene: TRBV5-1; CDR3 DNA: TGCGCCAGCAGCTTGGGTCCGGGAGGCGAGGATGAGCAGTTCTTC; CDR3 protein: CASSLGPGGEDEQFF
D gene: .; J gene: TRBJ1-1; clone size: many; V gene: TRBV5-6; CDR3 DNA: TGTGCCAGCAGCTTATTACAGAGAAACACTGAAGCTTTCTTT; CDR3 protein: CASSLLQRNTEAFF